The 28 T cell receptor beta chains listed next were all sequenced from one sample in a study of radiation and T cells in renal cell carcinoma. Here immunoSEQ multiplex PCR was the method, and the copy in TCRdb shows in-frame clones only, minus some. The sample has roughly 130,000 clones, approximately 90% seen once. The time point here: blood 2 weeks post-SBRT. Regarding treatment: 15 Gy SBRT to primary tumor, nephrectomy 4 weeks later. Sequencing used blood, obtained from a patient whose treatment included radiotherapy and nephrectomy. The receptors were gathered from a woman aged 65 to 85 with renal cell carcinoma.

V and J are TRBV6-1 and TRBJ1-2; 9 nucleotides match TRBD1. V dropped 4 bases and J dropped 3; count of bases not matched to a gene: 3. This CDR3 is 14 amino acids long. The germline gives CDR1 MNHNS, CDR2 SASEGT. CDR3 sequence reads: CASSGRQGDYGYTF. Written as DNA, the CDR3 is TGTGCCAGCAGTGGTCGACAGGGGGACTATGGCTACACCTTC.

CDR3 protein: CASSIVAGNEQYF. The CDR3 nucleotides are TGTGCCAGTAGTATAGTAGCAGGGAACGAGCAGTACTTC. This chain uses TRBV19 with TRBJ2-7; the D gene is possibly TRBD1 (5 bases). Trimming stripped 1 base from V and 5 bases from J, with 9 bases between. The CDR3 contains 13 residues. Germline CDR1 LNHDA, CDR2 SQIVND (reference sequence).

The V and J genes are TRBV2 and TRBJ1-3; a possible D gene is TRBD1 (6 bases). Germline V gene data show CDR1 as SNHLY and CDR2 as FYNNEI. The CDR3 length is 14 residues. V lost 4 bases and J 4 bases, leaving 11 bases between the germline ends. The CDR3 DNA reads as TGTGCCAGCAGTGTACAGGGACCAGGAAACACCATATATTTT. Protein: CASSVQGPGNTIYF.

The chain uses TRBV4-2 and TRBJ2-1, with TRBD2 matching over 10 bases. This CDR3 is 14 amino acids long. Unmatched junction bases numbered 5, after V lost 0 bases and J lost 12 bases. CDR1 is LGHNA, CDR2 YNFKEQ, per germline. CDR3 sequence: CASSQEPSGGSQFF. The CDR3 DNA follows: TGTGCCAGCAGCCAAGAACCTAGCGGGGGATCGCAGTTCTTC.

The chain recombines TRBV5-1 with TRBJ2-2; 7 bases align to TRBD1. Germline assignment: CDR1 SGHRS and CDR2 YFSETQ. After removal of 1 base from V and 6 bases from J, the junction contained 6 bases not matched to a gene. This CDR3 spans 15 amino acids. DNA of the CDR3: TGCGCCAGCAGCTTGACCCAGGGGGTCGCCGGGGAGCTGTTTTTT. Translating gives CASSLTQGVAGELFF.

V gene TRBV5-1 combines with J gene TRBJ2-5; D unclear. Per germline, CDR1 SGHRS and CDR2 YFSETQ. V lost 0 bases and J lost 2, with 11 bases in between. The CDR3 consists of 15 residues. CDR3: CASSLDGQNQETQYF. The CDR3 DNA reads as TGCGCCAGCAGCTTGGATGGGCAGAATCAAGAGACCCAGTACTTC.

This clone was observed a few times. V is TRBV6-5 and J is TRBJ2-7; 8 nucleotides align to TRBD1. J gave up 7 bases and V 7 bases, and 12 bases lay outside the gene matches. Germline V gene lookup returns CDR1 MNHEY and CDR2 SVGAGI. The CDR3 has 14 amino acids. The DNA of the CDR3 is TGTGCCAGCAACCCGACAGGGGATCAAGGAGAGCAGTACTTC. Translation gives CASNPTGDQGEQYF.

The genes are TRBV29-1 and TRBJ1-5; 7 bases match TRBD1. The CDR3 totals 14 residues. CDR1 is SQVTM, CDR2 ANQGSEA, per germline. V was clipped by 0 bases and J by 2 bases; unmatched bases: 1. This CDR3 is CSVEEGGGNQPQHF. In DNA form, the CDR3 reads TGCAGCGTTGAAGAAGGGGGCGGCAATCAGCCCCAGCATTTT.

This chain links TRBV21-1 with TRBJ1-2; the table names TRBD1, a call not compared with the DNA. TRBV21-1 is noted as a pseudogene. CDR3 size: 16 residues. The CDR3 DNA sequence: TGTGCCAGCAGCCGGCGCTCGGGACAGGGGATCTATGGCTACACCTTC. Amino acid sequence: CASSRRSGQGIYGYTF.

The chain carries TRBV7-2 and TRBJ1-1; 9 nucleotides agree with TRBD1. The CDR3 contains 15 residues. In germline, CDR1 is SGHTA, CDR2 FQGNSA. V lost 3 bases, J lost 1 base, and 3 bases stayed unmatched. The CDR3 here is CASSLTGGKNTEAFF. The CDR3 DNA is TGTGCCAGCAGCTTGACAGGGGGTAAGAACACTGAAGCTTTCTTT.

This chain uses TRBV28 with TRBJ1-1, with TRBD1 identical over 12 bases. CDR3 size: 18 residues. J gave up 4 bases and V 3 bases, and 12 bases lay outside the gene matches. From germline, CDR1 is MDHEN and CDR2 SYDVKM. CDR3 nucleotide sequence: TGTGCCAGCAGTTTGGCCGGGACAGGGGGCATCCGCGGCACTGAAGCTTTCTTT. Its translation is CASSLAGTGGIRGTEAFF.

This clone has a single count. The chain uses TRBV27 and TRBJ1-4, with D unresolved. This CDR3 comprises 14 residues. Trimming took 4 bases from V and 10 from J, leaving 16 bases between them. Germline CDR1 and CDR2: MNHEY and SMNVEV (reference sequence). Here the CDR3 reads CASSSGRLVGKLFF. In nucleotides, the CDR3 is TGTGCCAGCAGTTCCGGACGGCTGGTAGGAAAACTGTTTTTT.

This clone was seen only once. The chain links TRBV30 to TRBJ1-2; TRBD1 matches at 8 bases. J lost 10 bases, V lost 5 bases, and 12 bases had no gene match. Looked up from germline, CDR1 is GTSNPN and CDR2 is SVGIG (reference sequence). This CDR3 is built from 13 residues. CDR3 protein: CAWRTGGGRVYTF. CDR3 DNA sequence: TGTGCCTGGCGCACAGGGGGAGGTCGCGTCTACACCTTC. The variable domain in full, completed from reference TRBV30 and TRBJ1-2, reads SQTIHQWPATLVQPVGSPLSLECTVEGTSNPNLYWYRQAAGRGLQLLFYSVGIGQISSEVPQNLSASRPQDRQFILSSKKLLLSDSGFYLCAWRTGGGRVYTFGSGTRLTVV.

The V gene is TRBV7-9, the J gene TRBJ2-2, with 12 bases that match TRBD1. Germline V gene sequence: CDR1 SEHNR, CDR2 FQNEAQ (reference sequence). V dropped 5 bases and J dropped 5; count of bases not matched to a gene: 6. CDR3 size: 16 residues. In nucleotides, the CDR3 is TGTGCCAGCAGCGTTGGGACAGGGGGCTCAACCGGGGAGCTGTTTTTT. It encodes CASSVGTGGSTGELFF.

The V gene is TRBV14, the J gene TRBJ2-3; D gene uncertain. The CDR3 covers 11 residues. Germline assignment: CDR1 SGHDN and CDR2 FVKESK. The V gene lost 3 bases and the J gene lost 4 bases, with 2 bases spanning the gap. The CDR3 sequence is CASSHADTQYF. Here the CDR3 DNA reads TGTGCCAGCAGCCATGCAGATACGCAGTATTTT.

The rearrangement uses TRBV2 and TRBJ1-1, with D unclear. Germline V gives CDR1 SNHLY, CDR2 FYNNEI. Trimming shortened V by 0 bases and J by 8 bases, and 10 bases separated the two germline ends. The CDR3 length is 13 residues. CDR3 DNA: TGTGCCAGCAGTGAAGCGCGTCACCACGAAGCTTTCTTT. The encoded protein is CASSEARHHEAFF.

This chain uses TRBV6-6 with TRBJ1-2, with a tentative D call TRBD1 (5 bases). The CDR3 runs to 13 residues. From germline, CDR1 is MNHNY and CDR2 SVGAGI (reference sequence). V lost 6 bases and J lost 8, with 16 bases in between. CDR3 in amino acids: CASSPGPLLGYTF. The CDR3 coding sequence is TGTGCCAGCAGCCCGGGACCGCTCTTAGGCTACACCTTC.

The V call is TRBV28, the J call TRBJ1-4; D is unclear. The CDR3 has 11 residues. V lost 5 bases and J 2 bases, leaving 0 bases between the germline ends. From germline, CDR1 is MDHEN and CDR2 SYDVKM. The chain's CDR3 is CASSTNEKLFF. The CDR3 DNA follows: TGTGCCAGCAGTACTAATGAAAAACTGTTTTTT. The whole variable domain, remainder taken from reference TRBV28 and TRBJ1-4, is DVKVTQSSRYLVKRTGEKVFLECVQDMDHENMFWYRQDPGLGLRLIYFSYDVKMKEKGDIPEGYSVSREKKERFSLILESASTNQTSMYLCASSTNEKLFFGSGTQLSVL.

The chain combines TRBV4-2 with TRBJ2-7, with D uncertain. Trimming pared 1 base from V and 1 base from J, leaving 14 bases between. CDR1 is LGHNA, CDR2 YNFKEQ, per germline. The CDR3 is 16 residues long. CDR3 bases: TGTGCCAGCAGCCAAGGAAACCTCCATGGGTCCTACGAGCAGTACTTC. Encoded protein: CASSQGNLHGSYEQYF.

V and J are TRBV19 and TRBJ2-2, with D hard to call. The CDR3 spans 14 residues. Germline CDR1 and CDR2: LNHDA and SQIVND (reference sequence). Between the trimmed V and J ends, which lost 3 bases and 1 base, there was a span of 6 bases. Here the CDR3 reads CASSIEQNTGELFF. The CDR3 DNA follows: TGTGCCAGTAGTATTGAACAGAACACCGGGGAGCTGTTTTTT.

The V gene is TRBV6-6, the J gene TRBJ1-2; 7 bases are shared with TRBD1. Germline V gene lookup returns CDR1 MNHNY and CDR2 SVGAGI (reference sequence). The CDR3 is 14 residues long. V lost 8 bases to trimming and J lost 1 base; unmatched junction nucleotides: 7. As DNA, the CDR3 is TGTGCCAGCGCGAGGGACAGACTTAACTATGGCTACACCTTC. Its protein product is CASARDRLNYGYTF.

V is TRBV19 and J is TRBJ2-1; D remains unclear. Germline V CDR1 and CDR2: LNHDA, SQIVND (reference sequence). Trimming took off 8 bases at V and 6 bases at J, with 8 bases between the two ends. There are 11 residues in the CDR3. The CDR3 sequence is CASGNINEQFF. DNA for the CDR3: TGTGCCAGTGGTAACATCAATGAGCAGTTCTTC. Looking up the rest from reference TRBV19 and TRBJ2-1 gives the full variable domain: DGGITQSPKYLFRKEGQNVTLSCEQNLNHDAMYWYRQDPGQGLRLIYYSQIVNDFQKGDIAEGYSVSREKKESFPLTVTSAQKNPTAFYLCASGNINEQFFGPGTRLTVL.

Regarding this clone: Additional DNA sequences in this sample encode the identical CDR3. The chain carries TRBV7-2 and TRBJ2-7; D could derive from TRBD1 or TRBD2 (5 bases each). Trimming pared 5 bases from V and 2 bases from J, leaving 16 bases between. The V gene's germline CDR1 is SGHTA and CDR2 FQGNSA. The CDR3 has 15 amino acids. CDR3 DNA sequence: TGTGCCAGCAGCCCGAGGGGCAGGGCGACCTACGAGCAGTACTTC. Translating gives CASSPRGRATYEQYF. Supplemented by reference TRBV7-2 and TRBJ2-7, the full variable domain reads GAGVSQSPSNKVTEKGKDVELRCDPISGHTALYWYRQSLGQGLEFLIYFQGNSAPDKSGLPSDRFSAERTGGSVSTLTIQRTQQEDSAVYLCASSPRGRATYEQYFGPGTRLTVT.

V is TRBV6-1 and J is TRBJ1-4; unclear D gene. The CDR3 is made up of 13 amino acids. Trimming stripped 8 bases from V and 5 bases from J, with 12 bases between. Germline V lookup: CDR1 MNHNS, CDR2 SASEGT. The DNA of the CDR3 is TGTGCCAGCGGCTCATTCGTAAATGAAAAACTGTTTTTT. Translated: CASGSFVNEKLFF.

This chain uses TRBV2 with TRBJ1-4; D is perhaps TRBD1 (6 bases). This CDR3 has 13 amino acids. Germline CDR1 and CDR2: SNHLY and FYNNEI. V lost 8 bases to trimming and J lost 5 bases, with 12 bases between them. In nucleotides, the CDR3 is TGTGCCAGCGGGGGGGGGCGGAATGAAAAACTGTTTTTT. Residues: CASGGGRNEKLFF.

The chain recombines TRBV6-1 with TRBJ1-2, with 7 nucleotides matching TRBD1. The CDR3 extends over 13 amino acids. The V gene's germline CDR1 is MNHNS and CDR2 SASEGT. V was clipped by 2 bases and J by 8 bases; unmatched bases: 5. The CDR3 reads CASSENGDRGYTF. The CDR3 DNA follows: TGTGCCAGCAGTGAAAATGGGGACAGAGGCTACACCTTC.

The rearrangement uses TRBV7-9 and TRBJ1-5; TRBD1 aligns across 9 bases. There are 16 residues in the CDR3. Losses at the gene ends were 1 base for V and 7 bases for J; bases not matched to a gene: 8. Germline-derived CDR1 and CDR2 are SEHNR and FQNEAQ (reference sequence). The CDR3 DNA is TGTGCCAGCAGCTTAGGGGAAGGGACAGGGTGGCAGCCCCAGCATTTT. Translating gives CASSLGEGTGWQPQHF.

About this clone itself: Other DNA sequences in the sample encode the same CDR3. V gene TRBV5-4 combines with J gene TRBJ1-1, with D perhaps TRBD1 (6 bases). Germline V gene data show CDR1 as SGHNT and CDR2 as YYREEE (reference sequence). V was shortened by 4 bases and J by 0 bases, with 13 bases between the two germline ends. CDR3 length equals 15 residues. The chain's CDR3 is CASSGRGQLNTEAFF. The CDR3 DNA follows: TGTGCCAGCAGCGGCCGTGGACAGCTGAACACTGAAGCTTTCTTT.